This is a list of T cell receptor beta chains from one sample in a study of glioma-infiltrating T cells after dendritic cell vaccination. The protocol was immunoSEQ multiplex PCR, while the TCRdb copy is restricted to in-frame clones and leaves out a portion. Here the sample spans tens of thousands of clones, around 85% being singletons. Specimen: blood, collected after dendritic cell vaccination. All receptors derive from a human donor with glioblastoma. Each CDR3 is given with its conserved first and last residue. The D gene is left open where the match is weak. Clone size is not always given. Where it is, it says once, few, many or a class for expanded clones.

d_call,cdr3_length,clone_size,j_call,v_call,cdr3_aa,cdr3_nt
TRBD1,14,NA,TRBJ2-7,TRBV27,CASSSQTGSYEQYF,TGTGCCAGCAGTTCTCAGACAGGGAGCTACGAGCAGTACTTC
NA,12,NA,TRBJ2-7,TRBV4-1,CASSQTGYEQYF,TGCGCCAGCAGCCAAACAGGGTACGAGCAGTACTTC
TRBD2,15,NA,TRBJ2-7,TRBV4-2,CASSHGIAGPYEQYF,TGTGCCAGCAGCCACGGAATAGCGGGGCCCTACGAGCAGTACTTC
TRBD2,16,NA,TRBJ2-3,TRBV4-3,CASSQEISGVTDTQYF,TGCGCCAGCAGCCAAGAGATTAGCGGGGTCACAGATACGCAGTATTTT
NA,13,NA,TRBJ2-1,TRBV7-9,CASGAGPFNEQFF,TGTGCCAGCGGGGCGGGGCCCTTTAATGAGCAGTTCTTC
TRBD1,15,NA,TRBJ2-3,TRBV28,CASRNRGQSTDTQYF,TGTGCCAGCAGAAACAGGGGGCAGAGCACAGATACGCAGTATTTT
NA,14,NA,TRBJ2-7,TRBV10-1,CASSESRDSYEQYF,TGCGCCAGCAGTGAGTCGCGGGATTCCTACGAGCAGTACTTC
NA,16,NA,TRBJ1-4,TRBV14,CASSQGVAINLGKLFF,TGTGCCAGCAGCCAAGGGGTAGCGATCAATTTAGGAAAACTGTTTTTT
TRBD1,15,NA,TRBJ2-3,TRBV9,CASSVVGGRTDTQYF,TGTGCCAGCAGCGTAGTAGGGGGCAGAACAGATACGCAGTATTTT
NA,13,once,TRBJ1-4,TRBV28,CASSGSYNEKLFF,TGTGCCAGCAGTGGTAGCTACAATGAAAAACTGTTTTTT
NA,13,NA,TRBJ1-4,TRBV5-6,CASSQGTSEKLFF,TGTGCCAGCAGCCAGGGGACGAGTGAAAAACTGTTTTTT
NA,14,once,TRBJ1-6,TRBV9,CASSVGGLRSPLHF,TGTGCCAGCAGCGTCGGGGGGCTTCGTTCACCCCTCCACTTT
NA,15,NA,TRBJ1-6,TRBV21-1,CASSKGTEGTWSLHF,TGTGCCAGCAGCAAAGGTACAGAAGGGACTTGGTCCCTCCACTTT
NA,14,NA,TRBJ1-2,TRBV25-1,CASSETGANYGYTF,TGTGCCAGCAGTGAGACAGGAGCTAACTATGGCTACACCTTC
TRBD1,16,NA,TRBJ2-3,TRBV5-4,CASSSFGLPGGDTQYF,TGTGCCAGCAGCTCATTTGGACTGCCAGGGGGAGATACGCAGTATTTT
TRBD2,17,NA,TRBJ2-3,TRBV9,CASSATGRGGLTDTQYF,TGTGCCAGCAGCGCCACTGGGCGGGGGGGCCTGACAGATACGCAGTATTTT